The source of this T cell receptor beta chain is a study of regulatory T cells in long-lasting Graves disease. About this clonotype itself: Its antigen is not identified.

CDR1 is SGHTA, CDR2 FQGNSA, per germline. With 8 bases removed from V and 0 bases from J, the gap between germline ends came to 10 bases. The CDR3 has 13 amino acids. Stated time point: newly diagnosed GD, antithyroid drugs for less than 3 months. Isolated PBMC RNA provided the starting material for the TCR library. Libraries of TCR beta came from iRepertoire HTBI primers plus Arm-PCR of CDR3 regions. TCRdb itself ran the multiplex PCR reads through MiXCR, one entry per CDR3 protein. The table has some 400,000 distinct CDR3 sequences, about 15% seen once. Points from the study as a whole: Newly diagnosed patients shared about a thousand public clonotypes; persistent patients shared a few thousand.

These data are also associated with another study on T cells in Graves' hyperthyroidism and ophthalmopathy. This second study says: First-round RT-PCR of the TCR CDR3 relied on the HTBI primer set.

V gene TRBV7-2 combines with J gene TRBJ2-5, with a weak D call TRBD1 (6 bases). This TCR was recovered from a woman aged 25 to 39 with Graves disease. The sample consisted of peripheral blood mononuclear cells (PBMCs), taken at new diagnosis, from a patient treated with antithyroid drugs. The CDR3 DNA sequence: TGTGCCAGCGGAACAGGGTACCAAGAGACCCAGTACTTC. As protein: CASGTGYQETQYF.